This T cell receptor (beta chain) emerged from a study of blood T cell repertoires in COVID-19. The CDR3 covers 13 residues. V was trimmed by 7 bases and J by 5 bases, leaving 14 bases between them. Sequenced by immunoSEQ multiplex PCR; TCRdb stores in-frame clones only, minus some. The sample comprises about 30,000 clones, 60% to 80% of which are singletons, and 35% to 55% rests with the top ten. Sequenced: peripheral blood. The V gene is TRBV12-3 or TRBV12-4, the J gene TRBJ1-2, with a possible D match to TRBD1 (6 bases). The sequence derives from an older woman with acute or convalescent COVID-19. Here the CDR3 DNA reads TGTGCCAGCATCGGACAGCCCGGTTATGGCTACACCTTC. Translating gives CASIGQPGYGYTF.